Listed below are T cell receptor beta chains from one sample, sequenced in a study of blood T cell repertoires in COVID-19. Only in-frame clones appear in the TCRdb table, and some are missing; sequencing was by immunoSEQ multiplex PCR. The sample has about 130,000 clones, approximately 90% seen once; the top ten hold around 4.2%. The sample taken for sequencing was peripheral blood. Receptors originate from a man aged 55-75 years with COVID-19, enrolled during active disease. Each CDR3 is given with its conserved first and last residue. Each record gives: D gene, J gene, V gene, clone size, CDR3 DNA, CDR3 protein. The D gene is left open where the match is weak. The size entry is marked missing in some rows and otherwise reads once, few, many or a size class.

D gene: .; J gene: TRBJ1-1; V gene: TRBV10-3; clone size: .; CDR3 DNA: TGTGCCATCACCCAGGGCCGGGAGGGGAACACTGAAGCTTTCTTT; CDR3 protein: CAITQGREGNTEAFF
D gene: TRBD2; J gene: TRBJ2-3; V gene: TRBV4-2; clone size: .; CDR3 DNA: TGTGCCAGCAGCCAAGAACCGAGCGGGGCCGGAGATACGCAGTATTTT; CDR3 protein: CASSQEPSGAGDTQYF
D gene: .; J gene: TRBJ1-5; V gene: TRBV4-3; clone size: .; CDR3 DNA: TGCGCCAGCAGCCAAGATAGCAGCAATCAGCCCCAGCATTTT; CDR3 protein: CASSQDSSNQPQHF
D gene: .; J gene: TRBJ1-2; V gene: TRBV27; clone size: .; CDR3 DNA: TGTGCCAGCAGAGGTATGGAGAACTATGGCTACACCTTC; CDR3 protein: CASRGMENYGYTF
D gene: .; J gene: TRBJ1-6; V gene: TRBV4-2; clone size: .; CDR3 DNA: TGTGCCAGCAGCCAACGACTAAGCTCCTATAATTCACCCCTCCACTTT; CDR3 protein: CASSQRLSSYNSPLHF
D gene: .; J gene: TRBJ1-2; V gene: TRBV19; clone size: .; CDR3 DNA: TGTGCCAGTAGTATCGGGGGTTTTGGTGGCTACACCTTC; CDR3 protein: CASSIGGFGGYTF
D gene: .; J gene: TRBJ1-1; V gene: TRBV27; clone size: .; CDR3 DNA: TGTGCCAGCAGTTTACAGGAGAACAGGCGGGCTTTCTTT; CDR3 protein: CASSLQENRRAFF
D gene: TRBD2; J gene: TRBJ2-3; V gene: TRBV6-6; clone size: .; CDR3 DNA: TGTGCCAGCAGGCTAGCGGGGGGGCCCACAGATACGCAGTATTTT; CDR3 protein: CASRLAGGPTDTQYF
D gene: .; J gene: TRBJ1-6; V gene: TRBV5-1; clone size: .; CDR3 DNA: TGCGCCAGCCGGACTGAGGTGCATAATTCACCCCTCCACTTT; CDR3 protein: CASRTEVHNSPLHF
D gene: TRBD2; J gene: TRBJ2-1; V gene: TRBV5-4; clone size: few; CDR3 DNA: TGTGCCAGCAGCTCGGCTAGCGGGGGGGTATCCTACAATGAGCAGTTCTTC; CDR3 protein: CASSSASGGVSYNEQFF
D gene: TRBD2; J gene: TRBJ2-3; V gene: TRBV28; clone size: .; CDR3 DNA: TGTGCCAGCAGTTTGGGGACTAGGGCAGATACGCAGTATTTT; CDR3 protein: CASSLGTRADTQYF
D gene: .; J gene: TRBJ1-2; V gene: TRBV4-1; clone size: .; CDR3 DNA: TGCGCCAGCAGCCAAGAAACAGCCGATGGCTACACCTTC; CDR3 protein: CASSQETADGYTF
D gene: TRBD2; J gene: TRBJ2-1; V gene: TRBV27; clone size: .; CDR3 DNA: TGTGCCAGCAGTTGGACTAGCGGGACCTCTATCCTAAGGGAGGAGCAGTTCTTC; CDR3 protein: CASSWTSGTSILREEQFF
D gene: .; J gene: TRBJ1-2; V gene: TRBV27; clone size: once; CDR3 DNA: TGTGCCAGCAGTTCCGGGACACCTAACTATGGCTACACCTTC; CDR3 protein: CASSSGTPNYGYTF
D gene: TRBD1; J gene: TRBJ2-7; V gene: TRBV6-2/TRBV6-3; clone size: .; CDR3 DNA: TGTGCCAGCAGTTACTCGACCCGACAGGGGGTCTACGAGCAGTACTTC; CDR3 protein: CASSYSTRQGVYEQYF
D gene: TRBD1; J gene: TRBJ2-7; V gene: TRBV2; clone size: .; CDR3 DNA: TGTGCCAGCAGTCCGCCGGGACAGGGGATCTCCTACGAGCAGTACTTC; CDR3 protein: CASSPPGQGISYEQYF
D gene: .; J gene: TRBJ1-6; V gene: TRBV6-6; clone size: .; CDR3 DNA: TGTGCCAGCAGTGGGACAAACTCCTATAATTCACCCCTCCACTTT; CDR3 protein: CASSGTNSYNSPLHF
D gene: .; J gene: TRBJ2-6; V gene: TRBV6-1; clone size: .; CDR3 DNA: TGTGCCAGCGAGTCCGGGGCCAACGTCCTGACTTTC; CDR3 protein: CASESGANVLTF
D gene: .; J gene: TRBJ1-6; V gene: TRBV27; clone size: .; CDR3 DNA: TGTGCCAGCAGTTTTGTGAGGCCCCAGCAATCACCCCTCCACTTT; CDR3 protein: CASSFVRPQQSPLHF
D gene: TRBD1; J gene: TRBJ1-6; V gene: TRBV6-5; clone size: few; CDR3 DNA: TGTGCCAGCAGTCGACAGGGGGGTACTAATTCACCCCTCCACTTT; CDR3 protein: CASSRQGGTNSPLHF
D gene: TRBD2; J gene: TRBJ2-5; V gene: TRBV5-1; clone size: .; CDR3 DNA: TGCGCCAGCAGCTTTAGCGGGGGGATCCTCCAAGAGACCCAGTACTTC; CDR3 protein: CASSFSGGILQETQYF
D gene: .; J gene: TRBJ2-2; V gene: TRBV7-9; clone size: .; CDR3 DNA: TGTGCCAGCAGCTTAGGCAGGGACACCGGGGAGCTGTTTTTT; CDR3 protein: CASSLGRDTGELFF
D gene: .; J gene: TRBJ1-3; V gene: TRBV12-5; clone size: .; CDR3 DNA: TGTGCTAGTGGTTTGGGTATGAACACCATATATTTT; CDR3 protein: CASGLGMNTIYF
D gene: TRBD1; J gene: TRBJ1-1; V gene: TRBV18; clone size: .; CDR3 DNA: TGTGCCAGCTCACTCAGACAGGGGTTCGGTACTGAAGCTTTCTTT; CDR3 protein: CASSLRQGFGTEAFF
D gene: TRBD1; J gene: TRBJ2-5; V gene: TRBV10-1; clone size: .; CDR3 DNA: TGCGCCAGCATCCACTTCGGACAGGGGGCTGAGGTAGGTCAAGAGACCCAGTACTTC; CDR3 protein: CASIHFGQGAEVGQETQYF
D gene: .; J gene: TRBJ2-3; V gene: TRBV7-3; clone size: .; CDR3 DNA: TGTGCCAGCAGCTTAAGGAATACCGGGGTCCCCCCAGATACGCAGTATTTT; CDR3 protein: CASSLRNTGVPPDTQYF
D gene: TRBD1; J gene: TRBJ1-4; V gene: TRBV3-1/TRBV3-2; clone size: .; CDR3 DNA: TGTGCCAGCAGCCACAGACAGGGATTGAATGAAAAACTGTTTTTT; CDR3 protein: CASSHRQGLNEKLFF
D gene: .; J gene: TRBJ1-2; V gene: TRBV12-5; clone size: .; CDR3 DNA: TGTGCTAGTGGTTTGGTAATCCCCTTGACAGGTTTGGGGGTTTATGGCTACACCTTC; CDR3 protein: CASGLVIPLTGLGVYGYTF
D gene: .; J gene: TRBJ1-1; V gene: TRBV7-9; clone size: .; CDR3 DNA: TGTGCCAGCAGCCCAGTACAGGGCGGGGGCACTGAAGCTTTCTTT; CDR3 protein: CASSPVQGGGTEAFF
D gene: .; J gene: TRBJ1-1; V gene: TRBV18; clone size: .; CDR3 DNA: TGTGCCAGCTCGTCGTTCGAGGGCACTGAAGCTTTCTTT; CDR3 protein: CASSSFEGTEAFF
D gene: .; J gene: TRBJ1-2; V gene: TRBV5-4; clone size: .; CDR3 DNA: TGTGCCAGCAGCTCCCCCAGAGCTCTTAGCGGCTACACCTTC; CDR3 protein: CASSSPRALSGYTF
D gene: .; J gene: TRBJ2-3; V gene: TRBV12-3/TRBV12-4; clone size: .; CDR3 DNA: TGTGCCAGCAGTTATCAGGGTAATACGCAGTATTTT; CDR3 protein: CASSYQGNTQYF
D gene: TRBD1; J gene: TRBJ1-5; V gene: TRBV13; clone size: once; CDR3 DNA: TGTGCCAGCAGCCTACAACAGGGGAGTAGCAATCAGCCCCAGCATTTT; CDR3 protein: CASSLQQGSSNQPQHF
D gene: TRBD1; J gene: TRBJ1-2; V gene: TRBV7-2; clone size: once; CDR3 DNA: TGTGCCAGCAGCTCCCCCCCCGGGCGGGACAGGGTCTATGGCTACACCTTC; CDR3 protein: CASSSPPGRDRVYGYTF
D gene: .; J gene: TRBJ1-2; V gene: TRBV28; clone size: .; CDR3 DNA: TGTGCCTACAATTCCCAGGTCTATGGCTACACCTTC; CDR3 protein: CAYNSQVYGYTF
D gene: .; J gene: TRBJ2-2; V gene: TRBV5-1; clone size: once; CDR3 DNA: TGCGCCAGCAGCTTGATCGCAGGGTCGAACACCGGGGAGCTGTTTTTT; CDR3 protein: CASSLIAGSNTGELFF
D gene: .; J gene: TRBJ2-7; V gene: TRBV7-9; clone size: once; CDR3 DNA: TGTGCCAGCAGCTTAGAGAGGGTCGACGAGCAGTACTTC; CDR3 protein: CASSLERVDEQYF
D gene: .; J gene: TRBJ1-2; V gene: TRBV5-1; clone size: .; CDR3 DNA: TGCGCCAGCAGCTCCGGGACACCCCGCGGGGGTGATGGCTACACCTTC; CDR3 protein: CASSSGTPRGGDGYTF
D gene: .; J gene: TRBJ1-4; V gene: TRBV6-1; clone size: once; CDR3 DNA: TGTGCCAGCAGTGAAAGCAGGATCGTTGGTCCAACTAATGAAAAACTGTTTTTT; CDR3 protein: CASSESRIVGPTNEKLFF
D gene: .; J gene: TRBJ1-1; V gene: TRBV5-1; clone size: once; CDR3 DNA: TGCGCCAGCAGCTTGGACAGGTCGGACACTGAAGCTTTCTTT; CDR3 protein: CASSLDRSDTEAFF